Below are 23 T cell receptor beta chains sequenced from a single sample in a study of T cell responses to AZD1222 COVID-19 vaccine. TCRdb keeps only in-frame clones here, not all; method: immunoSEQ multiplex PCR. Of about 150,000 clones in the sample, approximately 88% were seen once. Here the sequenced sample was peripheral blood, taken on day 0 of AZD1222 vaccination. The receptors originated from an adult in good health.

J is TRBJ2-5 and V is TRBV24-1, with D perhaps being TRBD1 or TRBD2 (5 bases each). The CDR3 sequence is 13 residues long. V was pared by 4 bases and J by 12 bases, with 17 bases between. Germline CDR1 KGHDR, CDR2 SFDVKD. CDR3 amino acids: CATSEPTGTKKYF. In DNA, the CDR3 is TGTGCCACCAGTGAGCCAACCGGGACCAAAAAGTACTTC.

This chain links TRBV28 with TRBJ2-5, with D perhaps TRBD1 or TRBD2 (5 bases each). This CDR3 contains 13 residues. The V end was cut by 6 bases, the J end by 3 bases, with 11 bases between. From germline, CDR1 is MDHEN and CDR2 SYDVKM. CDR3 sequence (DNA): TGTGCCAGCAGCTCCGGGACGGAAGAGACCCAGTACTTC. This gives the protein CASSSGTEETQYF.

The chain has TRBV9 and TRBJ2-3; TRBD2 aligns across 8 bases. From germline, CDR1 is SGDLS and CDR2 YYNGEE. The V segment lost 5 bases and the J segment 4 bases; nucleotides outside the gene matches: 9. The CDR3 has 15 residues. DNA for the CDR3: TGTGCCAGCAGGGCGGGGCTAGCGGGTTCAGATACGCAGTATTTT. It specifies CASRAGLAGSDTQYF.

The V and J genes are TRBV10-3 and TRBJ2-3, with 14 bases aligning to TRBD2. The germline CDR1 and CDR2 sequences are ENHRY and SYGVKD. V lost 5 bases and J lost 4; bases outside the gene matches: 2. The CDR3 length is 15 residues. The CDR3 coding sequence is TGTGCCATCAGTTTGACTAGCGGGAGGGCAGATACGCAGTATTTT. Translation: CAISLTSGRADTQYF.

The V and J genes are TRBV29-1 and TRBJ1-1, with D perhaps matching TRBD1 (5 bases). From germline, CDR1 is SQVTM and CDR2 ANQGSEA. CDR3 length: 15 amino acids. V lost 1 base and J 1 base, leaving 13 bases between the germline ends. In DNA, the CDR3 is TGCAGCGTTGAAGGGAGACGGGACTCGAACACTGAAGCTTTCTTT. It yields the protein CSVEGRRDSNTEAFF.

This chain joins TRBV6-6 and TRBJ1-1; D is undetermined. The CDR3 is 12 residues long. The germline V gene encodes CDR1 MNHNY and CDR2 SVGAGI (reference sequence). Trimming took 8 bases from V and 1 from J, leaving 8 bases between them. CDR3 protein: CASSLKNTEAFF. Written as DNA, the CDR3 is TGTGCCAGCTCCCTAAAGAACACTGAAGCTTTCTTT.

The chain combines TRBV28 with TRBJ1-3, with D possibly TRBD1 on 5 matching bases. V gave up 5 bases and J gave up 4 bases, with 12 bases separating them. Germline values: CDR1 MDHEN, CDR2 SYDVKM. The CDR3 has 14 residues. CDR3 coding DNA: TGTGCCAGCAGTCACGGGGCGCGGGGAAACACCATATATTTT. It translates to CASSHGARGNTIYF.

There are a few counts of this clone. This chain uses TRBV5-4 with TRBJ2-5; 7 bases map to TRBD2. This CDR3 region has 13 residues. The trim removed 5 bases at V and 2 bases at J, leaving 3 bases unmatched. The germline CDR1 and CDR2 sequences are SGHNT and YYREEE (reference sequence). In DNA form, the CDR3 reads TGTGCCAGCAGGCTGGGGGGGCAAGAGACCCAGTACTTC. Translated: CASRLGGQETQYF.

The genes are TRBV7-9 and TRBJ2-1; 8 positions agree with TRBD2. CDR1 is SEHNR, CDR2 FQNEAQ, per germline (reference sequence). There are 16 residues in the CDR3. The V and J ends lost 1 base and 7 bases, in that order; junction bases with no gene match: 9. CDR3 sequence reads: CASSLESTGGPNEQFF. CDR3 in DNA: TGTGCCAGCAGCTTAGAATCGACGGGAGGGCCGAATGAGCAGTTCTTC.

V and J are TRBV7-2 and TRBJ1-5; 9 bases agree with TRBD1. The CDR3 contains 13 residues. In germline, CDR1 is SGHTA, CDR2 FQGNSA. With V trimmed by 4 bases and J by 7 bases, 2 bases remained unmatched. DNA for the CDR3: TGTGCCAGCAGCTCCGGACAGGGGCAGCCCCAGCATTTT. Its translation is CASSSGQGQPQHF.

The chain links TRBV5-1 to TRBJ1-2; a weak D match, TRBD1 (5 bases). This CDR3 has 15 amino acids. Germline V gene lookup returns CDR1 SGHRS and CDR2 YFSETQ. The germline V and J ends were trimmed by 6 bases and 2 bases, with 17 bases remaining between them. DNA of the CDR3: TGCGCCAGCACTTCCACCGTTCGGGGGAACTATGGCTACACCTTC. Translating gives CASTSTVRGNYGYTF.

The CDR3 DNA is TGTGCCAGCAGCTCTCGACTAGCGGGGTACACAGATACGCAGTATTTT. It yields the protein CASSSRLAGYTDTQYF. The chain links TRBV11-3 to TRBJ2-3; 11 nucleotides match TRBD2. The trim removed 4 bases at V and 2 bases at J, leaving 5 bases unmatched. Germline values: CDR1 SGHNT, CDR2 YENEEA. This CDR3 comprises 16 residues. Variable domain in full (rest from reference TRBV11-3 and TRBJ2-3): EAGVVQSPRYKIIEKKQPVAFWCNPISGHNTLYWYLQNLGQGPELLIRYENEEAVDDSQLPKDRFSAERLKGVDSTLKIQPAELGDSAVYLCASSSRLAGYTDTQYFGPGTRLTVL.

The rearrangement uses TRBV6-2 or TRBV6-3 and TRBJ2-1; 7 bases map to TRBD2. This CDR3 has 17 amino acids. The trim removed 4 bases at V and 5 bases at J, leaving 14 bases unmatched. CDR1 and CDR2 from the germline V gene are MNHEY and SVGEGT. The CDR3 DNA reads TGTGCCAGCAGTTCCACCAGGTCCGGGACTACCAACAATGAGCAGTTCTTC. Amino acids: CASSSTRSGTTNNEQFF.

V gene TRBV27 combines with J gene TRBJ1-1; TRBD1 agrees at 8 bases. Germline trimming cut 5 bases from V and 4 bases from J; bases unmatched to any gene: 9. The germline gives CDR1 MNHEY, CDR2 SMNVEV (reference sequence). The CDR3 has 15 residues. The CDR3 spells CASSPRQGRATEAFF. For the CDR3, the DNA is TGTGCCAGCAGTCCTCGACAGGGGCGGGCCACTGAAGCTTTCTTT.

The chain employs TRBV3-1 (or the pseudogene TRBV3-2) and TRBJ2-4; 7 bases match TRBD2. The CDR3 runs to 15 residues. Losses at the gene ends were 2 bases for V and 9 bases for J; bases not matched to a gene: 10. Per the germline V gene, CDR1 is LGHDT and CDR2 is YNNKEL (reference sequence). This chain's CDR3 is CASSQSIGLVGIQYF. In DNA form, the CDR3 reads TGTGCCAGCAGCCAATCCATAGGACTAGTGGGCATTCAGTACTTC.

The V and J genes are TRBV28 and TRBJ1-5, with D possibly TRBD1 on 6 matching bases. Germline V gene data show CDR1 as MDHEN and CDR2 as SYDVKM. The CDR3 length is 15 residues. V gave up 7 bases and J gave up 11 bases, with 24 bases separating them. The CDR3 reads CASTPTRTASSAQHF. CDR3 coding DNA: TGTGCCAGCACCCCCACGCGGACAGCATCCTCGGCCCAGCATTTT.

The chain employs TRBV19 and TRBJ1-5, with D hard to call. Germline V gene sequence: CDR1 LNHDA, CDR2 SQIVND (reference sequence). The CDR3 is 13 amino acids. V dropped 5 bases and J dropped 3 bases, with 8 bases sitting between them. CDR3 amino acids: CASSPQVNQPQHF. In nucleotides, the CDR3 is TGTGCCAGTAGTCCGCAGGTCAATCAGCCCCAGCATTTT.

The CDR3, as DNA: TGTGCCAGTATTAGGGACCTAACTGAAGCTTTCTTT. Translation: CASIRDLTEAFF. V usage is TRBV19 and J usage is TRBJ1-1; D might be TRBD1 (5 bases). The CDR3 loop spans 12 amino acids. Trimming pared 7 bases from V and 5 bases from J, leaving 11 bases between. From germline, CDR1 is LNHDA and CDR2 SQIVND (reference sequence). Using reference TRBV19 and TRBJ1-1 for the parts outside the CDR3, the full variable domain is DGGITQSPKYLFRKEGQNVTLSCEQNLNHDAMYWYRQDPGQGLRLIYYSQIVNDFQKGDIAEGYSVSREKKESFPLTVTSAQKNPTAFYLCASIRDLTEAFFGQGTRLTVV.

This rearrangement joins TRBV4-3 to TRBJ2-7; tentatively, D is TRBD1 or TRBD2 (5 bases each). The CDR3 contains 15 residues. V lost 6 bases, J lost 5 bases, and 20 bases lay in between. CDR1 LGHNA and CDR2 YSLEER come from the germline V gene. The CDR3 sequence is CASRKDYGTRDEQYF. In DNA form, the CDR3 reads TGCGCCAGCAGAAAGGATTATGGGACGCGAGACGAGCAGTACTTC.

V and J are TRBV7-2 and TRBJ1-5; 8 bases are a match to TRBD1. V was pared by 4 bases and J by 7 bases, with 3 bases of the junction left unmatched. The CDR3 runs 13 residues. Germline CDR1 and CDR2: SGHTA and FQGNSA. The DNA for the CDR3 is TGTGCCAGCAGCTCGAGACAGGGGCAGCCCCAGCATTTT. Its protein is CASSSRQGQPQHF.

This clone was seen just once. CDR3 coding DNA: TGTGCCACCTTTAGACGGACAGGGGGCCCCGGGGAGCTGTTTTTT. Translating gives CATFRRTGGPGELFF. This chain uses TRBV28 with TRBJ2-2; 11 nucleotides agree with TRBD1. V was clipped by 10 bases and J by 6 bases; unmatched bases: 10. Germline values: CDR1 MDHEN, CDR2 SYDVKM. This CDR3 contains 15 residues.

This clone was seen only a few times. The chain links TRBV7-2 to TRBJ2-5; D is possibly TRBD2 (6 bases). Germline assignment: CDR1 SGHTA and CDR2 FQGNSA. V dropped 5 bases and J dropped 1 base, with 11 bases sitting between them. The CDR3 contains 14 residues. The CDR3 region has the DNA TGTGCCAGCAGCCGCCAGCGGGCCCAAGAGACCCAGTACTTC. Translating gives CASSRQRAQETQYF.

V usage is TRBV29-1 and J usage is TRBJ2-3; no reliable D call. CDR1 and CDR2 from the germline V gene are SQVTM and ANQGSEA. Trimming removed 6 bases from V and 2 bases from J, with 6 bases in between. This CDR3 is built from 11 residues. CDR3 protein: CSVDFTDTQYF. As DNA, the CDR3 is TGCAGCGTGGATTTCACAGATACGCAGTATTTT.